Below, one T cell receptor beta chain is given with its context. Only in-frame clones appear in the TCRdb table, and some are missing; sequencing was by immunoSEQ multiplex PCR. The top ten hold roughly 2% of the sample, which has about 80,000 clones, around 86% seen once. This entry belongs to a study of OX40 agonist ivuxolimab in advanced cancers. The CDR3 covers 14 residues. Trimming pared 4 bases from V and 7 bases from J, leaving 12 bases between. Looked up from germline, CDR1 is SGDLS and CDR2 is YYNGEE. The receptor's source is an adult with an advanced solid tumor such as melanoma, head and neck, liver or kidney cancer. The sample consisted of CD4+ or CD8+ T cells sorted from blood, taken in a trial of the OX40 agonist ivuxolimab. The V gene is TRBV9, the J gene TRBJ1-6, with a possible D match to TRBD1 (5 bases). The CDR3 sequence is CASSIRDGNSPLHF. In DNA form, the CDR3 reads TGTGCCAGCAGCATCCGGGACGGGAATTCACCCCTCCACTTT.